The 32 T cell receptor beta chains reported below all come from one sample, sequenced in a study of T cell changes during pregnancy in multiple sclerosis. Sequencing used immunoSEQ multiplex PCR; TCRdb keeps in-frame clones, though not all of them. The sample includes around 61,000 clones, about 90% of them seen just once. The sequenced sample was peripheral blood, obtained in the third trimester of pregnancy. The receptors here all came from a female donor in good health, enrolled as a control in a pregnancy study.

This chain joins TRBV29-1 and TRBJ2-7; 8 nucleotides match TRBD1. The CDR3 is 14 amino acids. In germline, CDR1 is SQVTM, CDR2 ANQGSEA. The ends lost 6 bases at V and 2 bases at J; junction bases unmatched: 9. CDR3 in amino acids: CSVSQGAIAYEQYF. The CDR3 DNA reads as TGCAGCGTCTCCCAGGGGGCAATCGCCTACGAGCAGTACTTC.

V and J are TRBV6-4 and TRBJ2-7; 12 bases fit TRBD1. The CDR3 loop spans 20 amino acids. Per the germline V gene, CDR1 is MRHNA and CDR2 is SNTAGT. With V trimmed by 9 bases and J by 6 bases, 27 bases remained unmatched. The CDR3 DNA reads as TGTGCCAGTCTTACGGGACAGGGGGCCCTACGCGGGACCGGGACTTGCGAGCAGTACTTC. Its protein is CASLTGQGALRGTGTCEQYF.

The chain carries TRBV18 and TRBJ2-6, with 12 positions matching TRBD1. Germline CDR1 is KGHSH and CDR2 is LQKENI. V was pared by 6 bases and J by 2 bases, with 11 bases of the junction left unmatched. The CDR3 runs to 19 residues. CDR3 loop: CASSPVPGQGAPGANVLTF. In DNA form, the CDR3 reads TGTGCCAGCTCCCCAGTACCGGGACAGGGGGCGCCTGGGGCCAACGTCCTGACTTTC.

As to this clone: One end of the junction does not line up with germline, which may come from a read error. The chain carries TRBV6-6 and TRBJ1-2; the D gene is possibly TRBD1 (6 bases). In germline, CDR1 is MNHNY, CDR2 SVGAGI (reference sequence). The CDR3 sequence is 15 residues long. The CDR3 here is CASSYSQGYPDGCTF. Written as DNA, the CDR3 is TGTGCCAGCAGTTACTCTCAGGGGTATCCAGATGGCTGCACCTTC.

The V call is TRBV7-3, the J call TRBJ2-5; 7 nucleotides align to TRBD2. J lost 2 bases, V lost 8 bases, and 5 bases had no gene match. Germline loops: CDR1 SGHTA, CDR2 FQGTGA. The CDR3 length is 13 residues. CDR3: CASARGWQETQYF. In DNA, the CDR3 is TGTGCCAGCGCGCGGGGGTGGCAAGAGACCCAGTACTTC.

The rearrangement joins TRBV5-6 to TRBJ2-1; a weak D match, TRBD2 (5 bases). In germline, CDR1 is SGHDT, CDR2 YYEEEE. The germline V and J ends were trimmed by 0 bases and 1 base, with 11 bases remaining between them. The length of the CDR3 is 16 residues. The CDR3 nucleotides are TGTGCCAGCAGCTTGGGGGGAGTGGGGTCCTACAATGAGCAGTTCTTC. It yields the protein CASSLGGVGSYNEQFF.

This rearrangement joins TRBV13 to TRBJ1-6, with D unclear. V lost 5 bases and J 0 bases, leaving 20 bases between the germline ends. CDR3 length: 19 amino acids. Germline V gives CDR1 PRHDT, CDR2 FYEKMQ (reference sequence). CDR3 sequence: CASSTTGKTLGSYNSPLHF. The CDR3 bases are TGTGCCAGCAGCACCACCGGGAAAACACTGGGCTCCTATAATTCACCCCTCCACTTT.

V is TRBV7-3 and J is TRBJ2-2; D is ambiguous. Germline CDR1 reads SGHTA; CDR2 reads FQGTGA. Trimming removed 1 base from V and 6 bases from J, with 9 bases in between. The CDR3 runs to 14 residues. The CDR3 DNA reads as TGTGCCAGCAGCTTAATGCCCGGTCCCGGGGAGCTGTTTTTT. It encodes CASSLMPGPGELFF.

The chain combines TRBV27 with TRBJ1-2; unclear D gene. The CDR3 length is 14 residues. Germline loops: CDR1 MNHEY, CDR2 SMNVEV (reference sequence). The germline V and J ends were trimmed by 6 bases and 8 bases, with 19 bases remaining between them. The CDR3 DNA is TGTGCCAGCAGAAAGGCAGGTACGGAGGGAGGCTACACCTTC. Protein: CASRKAGTEGGYTF.

The chain is built from TRBV6-6 and TRBJ2-3; 13 bases map to TRBD2. The germline CDR1 and CDR2 sequences are MNHNY and SVGAGI (reference sequence). Germline trimming cut 6 bases from V and 2 bases from J; bases unmatched to any gene: 2. The CDR3 runs 15 residues. CDR3 DNA sequence: TGTGCCAGCAGAACTAGCGGGGGGGCCACAGATACGCAGTATTTT. Protein sequence: CASRTSGGATDTQYF.

V is TRBV4-1 and J is TRBJ2-2; the D gene is possibly TRBD1 (5 bases). Germline CDR1 reads MGHRA; CDR2 reads YSYEKL. Trimming stripped 1 base from V and 4 bases from J, with 16 bases between. The CDR3 totals 17 residues. CDR3 in amino acids: CASSQGRVDRITGELFF. CDR3 in DNA: TGCGCCAGCAGCCAAGGCAGGGTCGACAGAATCACCGGGGAGCTGTTTTTT.

V is TRBV6-5 and J is TRBJ1-4, with D maybe TRBD1 (5 bases). The germline V and J ends were trimmed by 5 bases and 7 bases, with 14 bases remaining between them. The germline V gene has CDR1 MNHEY and CDR2 SVGAGI. The CDR3 consists of 14 residues. In DNA form, the CDR3 reads TGTGCCAGCAGTCAAACAGGAATTGGTGAAAAACTGTTTTTT. This translates into CASSQTGIGEKLFF.

The rearrangement joins TRBV2 to TRBJ2-7, with no clear D. The germline V and J ends were trimmed by 6 bases and 4 bases, with 4 bases remaining between them. Germline V CDR1 and CDR2: SNHLY, FYNNEI. The CDR3 covers 10 residues. CDR3 in DNA: TGTGCCAGCAGCAAATACGAGCAGTACTTC. Protein sequence: CASSKYEQYF.

This chain connects TRBV19 to TRBJ2-7; 7 nucleotides agree with TRBD1. The CDR3 is 14 residues long. The V and J ends lost 4 bases and 0 bases, in that order; junction bases with no gene match: 3. The germline gives CDR1 LNHDA, CDR2 SQIVND (reference sequence). CDR3 coding DNA: TGTGCCAGTAGTAATAGGGGGCTCTCCTACGAGCAGTACTTC. Translated, it gives CASSNRGLSYEQYF.

This clone was seen a single time. The chain has TRBV5-1 and TRBJ2-1, with TRBD2 matching over 10 bases. The CDR3 loop spans 18 amino acids. Unmatched junction bases numbered 11, after V lost 4 bases and J lost 1 base. The germline gives CDR1 SGHRS, CDR2 YFSETQ. The CDR3 reads CASSQRTSGSGSYNEQFF. CDR3 bases: TGCGCCAGCAGCCAGAGGACTAGCGGTTCCGGATCCTACAATGAGCAGTTCTTC.

This sequence joins TRBV7-2 and TRBJ2-7; 9 bases line up with TRBD2. Germline CDR1 and CDR2: SGHTA and FQGNSA. The CDR3 contains 17 residues. V trimming: 1 base; J trimming: 0 bases; junction bases outside the gene matches: 7. CDR3 residues: CASSLERLAGLSYEQYF. Here the CDR3 DNA reads TGTGCCAGCAGCTTAGAACGGCTAGCGGGGCTCTCCTACGAGCAGTACTTC.

The V and J genes are TRBV6-4 and TRBJ2-2, with a tentative D call TRBD2 (5 bases). CDR3 size: 14 residues. Trimming stripped 6 bases from V and 6 bases from J, with 14 bases between. CDR1 and CDR2 from the germline V gene are MRHNA and SNTAGT. CDR3 bases: TGTGCCAGCAGCACGGAGGCGGGTCCCGGGGAGCTGTTTTTT. This encodes CASSTEAGPGELFF.

V is TRBV2 and J is TRBJ2-3, with D uncertain. V was clipped by 6 bases and J by 2 bases, with 9 bases between them. The germline gives CDR1 SNHLY, CDR2 FYNNEI. The CDR3 is 13 residues long. The CDR3 sequence is CASSPSVTDTQYF. As DNA, the CDR3 is TGTGCCAGCAGCCCTTCGGTCACAGATACGCAGTATTTT. The full variable domain, completed using reference TRBV2 and TRBJ2-3, is EPEVTQTPSHQVTQMGQEVILRCVPISNHLYFYWYRQILGQKVEFLVSFYNNEISEKSEIFDDQFSVERPDGSNFTLKIRSTKLEDSAMYFCASSPSVTDTQYFGPGTRLTVL.

V is TRBV4-1 and J is TRBJ2-7; TRBD1 matches 7 bases. The germline V gene has CDR1 MGHRA and CDR2 YSYEKL. The J segment lost 3 bases and the V segment lost 1 base, leaving 12 bases of the junction unmatched. The CDR3 is 17 amino acids. The CDR3 DNA is TGCGCCAGCAGCCAAGGTTTTCGGGACAGACGCTACTACGAGCAGTACTTC. Translating it yields CASSQGFRDRRYYEQYF.

This rearrangement joins TRBV12-5 to TRBJ1-1; maybe TRBD1 (5 bases). This CDR3 contains 12 residues. Germline CDR1 LGHNT, CDR2 FRNRAP. Trimming removed 1 base from V and 10 bases from J, with 10 bases in between. Here the CDR3 reads CASGLAGVRAFF. DNA for the CDR3: TGTGCTAGTGGTTTGGCGGGGGTTAGAGCTTTCTTT.

The V and J genes are TRBV6-1 and TRBJ1-5; 7 bases map to TRBD1. J lost 7 bases, V lost 2 bases, and 2 bases had no gene match. Germline CDR1 MNHNS, CDR2 SASEGT. CDR3 length: 13 residues. CDR3 sequence: CASSEKGGQPQHF. The CDR3 region has the DNA TGTGCCAGCAGTGAAAAAGGGGGCCAGCCCCAGCATTTT.

This clone was seen a handful of times. The chain recombines TRBV4-3 with TRBJ1-1; 9 bases are a match to TRBD1. The CDR3 has 14 amino acids. Trimming at V came to 1 base and at J to 4 bases, leaving 1 base not matched to a gene. Germline assignment: CDR1 LGHNA and CDR2 YSLEER. The DNA of the CDR3 is TGCGCCAGCAGCCAAGCACAGGGGGCCACTGAAGCTTTCTTT. Translation gives CASSQAQGATEAFF.

The chain carries TRBV9 and TRBJ2-1; 11 bases align to TRBD2. The CDR3 length is 13 residues. With 4 bases clipped from V and 9 bases from J, the junction kept 3 bases outside the gene matches. Germline V gene lookup returns CDR1 SGDLS and CDR2 YYNGEE. CDR3 DNA sequence: TGTGCCAGCAGCCCTAGCGGGGGGCCTGAGCAGTTCTTC. Translating it yields CASSPSGGPEQFF.

The chain links TRBV4-3 to TRBJ1-2; possible D gene TRBD1, 6 bases. From germline, CDR1 is LGHNA and CDR2 YSLEER. The CDR3 length is 15 residues. The V end was cut by 3 bases, the J end by 4 bases, with 15 bases between. CDR3 protein: CASSQGAADLYGYTF. The CDR3 DNA reads as TGCGCCAGCAGCCAGGGGGCAGCTGATCTCTATGGCTACACCTTC.

The chain has TRBV7-9 and TRBJ2-3, with 10 positions matching TRBD2. Germline values: CDR1 SEHNR, CDR2 FQNEAQ (reference sequence). V dropped 1 base and J dropped 2; count of bases not matched to a gene: 6. CDR3 length: 17 residues. CDR3 in DNA: TGTGCCAGCAGCTTAGGGGGGCTAGCGGGGGACACAGATACGCAGTATTTT. Translating gives CASSLGGLAGDTDTQYF.

This clone was recorded once. The rearrangement links TRBV7-9 to TRBJ2-2; a weak D match, TRBD1 (5 bases). The CDR3 consists of 15 residues. The V gene lost 5 bases and the J gene lost 0 bases, with 10 bases spanning the gap. Germline lookup yields CDR1 SEHNR and CDR2 FQNEAQ (reference sequence). This CDR3 is CASSPTVANTGELFF. The CDR3 DNA sequence: TGTGCCAGCAGCCCGACAGTCGCGAACACCGGGGAGCTGTTTTTT.

With regard to this clone: Germline and junction disagree at one end, which may indicate a read error. V is TRBV5-6 and J is TRBJ2-1; the D gene is possibly TRBD2 (7 bases). This CDR3 spans 12 amino acids. The germline CDR1 and CDR2 sequences are SGHDT and YYEEEE. The CDR3 coding sequence is TGTGCCAGCAGCTTGGGGCGGGGGCCCGGTCTCTTC. This encodes CASSLGRGPGLF.

The genes are TRBV28 and TRBJ2-3; 7 bases map to TRBD1. The CDR3 extends over 15 amino acids. J lost 1 base, V lost 6 bases, and 7 bases had no gene match. Germline values: CDR1 MDHEN, CDR2 SYDVKM. CDR3: CASSTPQGGTDTQYF. The CDR3 DNA reads TGTGCCAGCAGCACCCCCCAGGGGGGCACAGATACGCAGTATTTT.

The CDR3 sequence is CASSESALGGAFF. The CDR3 region has the DNA TGTGCCAGCAGTGAATCAGCCCTGGGGGGAGCTTTCTTT. The chain carries TRBV25-1 and TRBJ1-1; tentatively, D is TRBD1 (5 bases). CDR3 length equals 13 residues. Germline V gene lookup returns CDR1 MGHDK and CDR2 SYGVNS. Trimming removed 1 base at V and 10 bases at J, with 13 bases between. The whole variable domain, filled in from reference TRBV25-1 and TRBJ1-1, reads EADIYQTPRYLVIGTGKKITLECSQTMGHDKMYWYQQDPGMELHLIHYSYGVNSTEKGDLSSESTVSRIRTEHFPLTLESARPSHTSQYLCASSESALGGAFFGQGTRLTVV.

V is TRBV7-2 and J is TRBJ1-1, with 7 bases fitting TRBD1. V shed 6 bases and J 0 bases; nucleotides not matched to a gene: 1. CDR1 SGHTA and CDR2 FQGNSA come from the germline V gene. This CDR3 contains 13 residues. The CDR3 spells CASRGQLNTEAFF. Here the CDR3 DNA reads TGTGCCAGCAGGGGACAGTTGAACACTGAAGCTTTCTTT.

The rearrangement links TRBV4-1 to TRBJ2-1; 9 nucleotides line up with TRBD2. CDR3 size: 17 residues. Trimming cost V 3 bases and J 0 bases; bases outside gene matches: 6. Per the germline V gene, CDR1 is MGHRA and CDR2 is YSYEKL. Here the CDR3 reads CASSHPSGASSYNEQFF. CDR3 nucleotide sequence: TGCGCCAGCAGCCATCCTAGCGGGGCAAGCTCCTACAATGAGCAGTTCTTC.

V is TRBV5-5 and J is TRBJ1-3; D is possibly TRBD1 (6 bases). The CDR3 is 15 residues long. From germline, CDR1 is SGHKS and CDR2 YYEKEE (reference sequence). V shed 6 bases and J shed 3 bases, with 16 bases lying between them. CDR3 nucleotides: TGTGCCAGCACCAAAGGGGGGGCGCGTGGAAACACCATATATTTT. This encodes CASTKGGARGNTIYF.